These 28 T cell receptor beta chains were all obtained from the same sample, sequenced in a study of blood T cell repertoires in COVID-19. Only in-frame clones appear in the TCRdb table, and some are missing; sequencing was by immunoSEQ multiplex PCR. The table shows roughly 200,000 clones, with roughly 89% occurring only once. Specimen: peripheral blood. The receptor source for this set is a man aged 55 to 70 who had recovered from COVID-19.

V gene TRBV28 combines with J gene TRBJ1-2; 11 bases fit TRBD1. Germline CDR1 is MDHEN and CDR2 is SYDVKM. This CDR3 has 15 residues. V dropped 5 bases and J dropped 2; count of bases not matched to a gene: 4. DNA for the CDR3: TGTGCCAGCAGTCTCGGACAGGGGGCCAACTATGGCTACACCTTC. Translating it yields CASSLGQGANYGYTF.

The rearrangement joins TRBV6-5 to TRBJ1-5; D remains ambiguous. V was shortened by 4 bases and J by 9 bases, with 16 bases between the two germline ends. The CDR3 runs 14 residues. Germline V gene sequence: CDR1 MNHEY, CDR2 SVGAGI. The CDR3 sequence is CASSLSTPTAPQHF. CDR3 sequence (DNA): TGTGCCAGCAGTTTGTCCACTCCAACCGCGCCCCAGCATTTT.

This chain links TRBV6-8 with TRBJ2-1; a possible D gene is TRBD1 (6 bases). The germline CDR1 and CDR2 sequences are MNHGY and SAAAGT. The CDR3 extends over 14 amino acids. V shed 6 bases and J shed 0 bases, with 9 bases lying between them. CDR3 sequence (DNA): TGTGCCAGCAGAGAGGACAGCTCCTACAATGAGCAGTTCTTC. Protein product: CASREDSSYNEQFF.

V gene TRBV5-3 combines with J gene TRBJ1-2, with TRBD1 matching over 7 bases. TRBV5-3 is labeled an ORF, and its function is uncertain. Unmatched junction bases numbered 10, after V lost 3 bases and J lost 8 bases. This CDR3 region has 14 residues. This CDR3 is CARSSDHHRGGYTF. The CDR3 DNA sequence: TGTGCCAGAAGCTCAGATCACCACAGGGGCGGCTACACCTTC.

The chain uses TRBV28 and TRBJ1-6; D remains ambiguous. V lost 3 bases and J 10 bases, leaving 13 bases between the germline ends. Looked up from germline, CDR1 is MDHEN and CDR2 is SYDVKM. The CDR3 is 14 amino acids. For the CDR3, the DNA is TGTGCCAGCAGTTTTCGGGAACGGGGATCACCCCTCCACTTT. It codes for CASSFRERGSPLHF.

The chain joins TRBV4-3 to TRBJ2-2, with 7 bases that match TRBD1. V was pared by 1 base and J by 8 bases, with 7 bases of the junction left unmatched. The germline V gene has CDR1 LGHNA and CDR2 YSLEER. CDR3 length: 15 amino acids. The CDR3 bases are TGCGCCAGCAGCCAAGGAGGGACAGCCCCTGGGGAGCTGTTTTTT. As protein: CASSQGGTAPGELFF.

The chain has TRBV7-9 and TRBJ2-4; D may be TRBD1 (6 bases). The CDR3 spans 13 residues. Germline-derived CDR1 and CDR2 are SEHNR and FQNEAQ (reference sequence). Trimming pared 0 bases from V and 8 bases from J, leaving 8 bases between. The CDR3 nucleotides are TGTGCCAGCAGCTTAGCGGGGGCAGACATTCAGTACTTC. Its protein product is CASSLAGADIQYF. Complete variable domain (other parts from reference TRBV7-9 and TRBJ2-4): DTGVSQNPRHKITKRGQNVTFRCDPISEHNRLYWYRQTLGQGPEFLTYFQNEAQLEKSRLLSDRFSAERPKGSFSTLEIQRTEQGDSAMYLCASSLAGADIQYFGAGTRLSVL.

V gene TRBV18 combines with J gene TRBJ2-2, with 8 bases lining up with TRBD1. The CDR3 is made up of 13 amino acids. With 6 bases clipped from V and 7 bases from J, the junction kept 4 bases outside the gene matches. Germline CDR1 reads KGHSH; CDR2 reads LQKENI. The CDR3 loop is CASSQGTGGELFF. DNA of the CDR3: TGTGCCAGCTCCCAAGGGACAGGCGGGGAGCTGTTTTTT.

The genes are TRBV28 and TRBJ2-7; D perhaps matches TRBD2 (6 bases). This CDR3 has 13 amino acids. Germline V gives CDR1 MDHEN, CDR2 SYDVKM. V gave up 3 bases and J gave up 6 bases, with 12 bases separating them. CDR3 in DNA: TGTGCCAGCAGTTTTACGGGAGAGCTCGAGCAGTACTTC. It translates to CASSFTGELEQYF.

The chain has TRBV30 and TRBJ1-6; D gene unclear. V dropped 0 bases and J dropped 0 bases, with 6 bases sitting between them. The CDR3 sequence is 15 residues long. The germline gives CDR1 GTSNPN, CDR2 SVGIG (reference sequence). CDR3 nucleotide sequence: TGTGCCTGGAGTGTACCGAGCTCCTATAATTCACCCCTCCACTTT. Residues: CAWSVPSSYNSPLHF.

The rearrangement joins TRBV7-2 to TRBJ2-2; unclear D gene. The V gene lost 4 bases and the J gene lost 3 bases, with 6 bases spanning the gap. Germline CDR1 SGHTA, CDR2 FQGNSA. CDR3 length equals 13 residues. CDR3 sequence reads: CASSSQYTGELFF. CDR3 coding DNA: TGTGCCAGCAGCTCACAGTACACCGGGGAGCTGTTTTTT.

The V and J genes are TRBV28 and TRBJ1-5; 8 bases agree with TRBD1. Germline V gene data show CDR1 as MDHEN and CDR2 as SYDVKM. V gave up 0 bases and J gave up 0 bases; unmatched junction bases: 4. The CDR3 spans 17 residues. CDR3 region: CASSLWRGQGSNQPQHF. DNA for the CDR3: TGTGCCAGCAGTTTATGGCGAGGACAGGGTAGCAATCAGCCCCAGCATTTT.

The chain links TRBV24-1 to TRBJ2-2; 7 bases map to TRBD1. V was clipped by 4 bases and J by 6 bases; unmatched bases: 7. The germline V gene encodes CDR1 KGHDR and CDR2 SFDVKD. The CDR3 is 15 amino acids. The chain's CDR3 is CATSEPDRVPGELFF. The CDR3 region has the DNA TGTGCCACCAGTGAGCCAGACAGGGTTCCCGGGGAGCTGTTTTTT.

This sequence joins TRBV7-2 and TRBJ2-7, with 13 bases lining up with TRBD2. V shed 5 bases and J 4 bases; nucleotides not matched to a gene: 11. This CDR3 has 17 amino acids. In germline, CDR1 is SGHTA, CDR2 FQGNSA. This CDR3 reads CASSPQRLAGGPYEQYF. CDR3 nucleotides: TGTGCCAGCAGCCCACAACGACTAGCGGGGGGCCCATACGAGCAGTACTTC.

This sequence joins TRBV10-1 and TRBJ2-3; 12 bases map to TRBD2. This CDR3 has 18 amino acids. Per the germline V gene, CDR1 is WNHNN and CDR2 is SYGVQD (reference sequence). V was clipped by 3 bases and J by 0 bases; unmatched bases: 7. This chain's CDR3 is CASSERTSGIGSTDTQYF. The CDR3 DNA is TGCGCCAGCAGTGAAAGGACTAGCGGGATAGGGAGCACAGATACGCAGTATTTT.

This chain joins TRBV24-1 and TRBJ2-3, with a possible D match to TRBD1 (5 bases). The CDR3 is made up of 19 amino acids. Germline lookup yields CDR1 KGHDR and CDR2 SFDVKD. The V end was cut by 4 bases, the J end by 0 bases, with 22 bases between. DNA of the CDR3: TGTGCCACCAGTGACCATGCGGTAGCAGCTAAGGGGAGCACAGATACGCAGTATTTT. Translating it yields CATSDHAVAAKGSTDTQYF.

J is TRBJ2-5 and V is TRBV9, with unresolved D. The CDR3 spans 11 residues. Germline V gives CDR1 SGDLS, CDR2 YYNGEE. V shed 7 bases and J shed 5 bases, with 9 bases lying between them. The CDR3 loop reads CASGPEETQYF. DNA for the CDR3: TGTGCCAGCGGGCCTGAGGAGACCCAGTACTTC.

V and J are TRBV7-3 and TRBJ1-1; no clear D. Germline V CDR1 and CDR2: SGHTA, FQGTGA. This CDR3 comprises 17 residues. The germline V and J ends were trimmed by 3 bases and 11 bases, with 28 bases remaining between them. Here the CDR3 DNA reads TGTGCCAGCAGCTTCGAGGGATCGACAACGCCCACCTCTGGGGCTTTCTTT. Encoded protein: CASSFEGSTTPTSGAFF.

The V and J genes are TRBV10-3 and TRBJ2-3, with TRBD2 matching 10 bases. Germline CDR1 is ENHRY and CDR2 is SYGVKD. V dropped 10 bases and J dropped 1; count of bases not matched to a gene: 8. This CDR3 comprises 15 residues. DNA of the CDR3: TGTGCCAGTAGTACCACTAGCGGGGGCACAGATACGCAGTATTTT. Translating gives CASSTTSGGTDTQYF.

The chain has TRBV24-1 and TRBJ1-2; TRBD1 agrees at 7 bases. The CDR3 length is 18 residues. Losses at the gene ends were 5 bases for V and 3 bases for J; bases not matched to a gene: 17. The germline CDR1 and CDR2 sequences are KGHDR and SFDVKD. CDR3 sequence reads: CATSVPRSGTELDYGYTF. The CDR3 region has the DNA TGTGCCACCAGTGTTCCTCGTTCCGGGACAGAGTTGGACTATGGCTACACCTTC.

J is TRBJ1-2 and V is TRBV12-3 or TRBV12-4; 8 bases match TRBD1. The CDR3 sequence is 13 residues long. The trim removed 6 bases at V and 6 bases at J, leaving 6 bases unmatched. The CDR3 region is CASSPTGVNGYTF. In DNA, the CDR3 is TGTGCCAGCAGCCCGACAGGGGTTAATGGCTACACCTTC.

The chain joins TRBV7-3 to TRBJ2-1, with a tentative D call TRBD2 (5 bases). Germline V gene lookup returns CDR1 SGHTA and CDR2 FQGTGA. Trimming shortened V by 2 bases and J by 9 bases, and 14 bases separated the two germline ends. This CDR3 has 14 amino acids. As DNA, the CDR3 is TGTGCCAGCAGCTTACGTTTGACTACATCTGAGCAGTTCTTC. Protein product: CASSLRLTTSEQFF. The full variable domain, in which reference TRBV7-3 and TRBJ2-1 provide the parts outside the CDR3, is GAGVSQTPSNKVTEKGKYVELRCDPISGHTALYWYRQSLGQGPEFLIYFQGTGAADDSGLPNDRFFAVRPEGSVSTLKIQRTERGDSAVYLCASSLRLTTSEQFFGPGTRLTVL.

The chain is built from TRBV6-2 or TRBV6-3 and TRBJ2-7; no firm D call. CDR3 size: 11 residues. Trimming shortened V by 4 bases and J by 5 bases, and 6 bases separated the two germline ends. From germline, CDR1 is MNHEY and CDR2 SVGEGT. The CDR3 is CASSSLHEQYF. CDR3 bases: TGTGCCAGCAGTTCCCTCCACGAGCAGTACTTC.

CDR3 in amino acids: CASSYRVGEQYF. CDR3 bases: TGTGCCAGCAGTTACCGGGTAGGCGAGCAGTACTTC. The chain combines TRBV6-5 with TRBJ2-7; D remains unclear. The CDR3 has 12 residues. From germline, CDR1 is MNHEY and CDR2 SVGAGI. The V end was cut by 2 bases, the J end by 6 bases, with 8 bases between.

The genes are TRBV28 and TRBJ1-4, with TRBD1 identical over 7 bases. CDR3 length: 14 residues. After removal of 6 bases from V and 8 bases from J, the junction contained 9 bases not matched to a gene. Germline V gene sequence: CDR1 MDHEN, CDR2 SYDVKM. The CDR3 DNA is TGTGCCAGCAGCCCACGACAGGGTCTCGAAAAACTGTTTTTT. This encodes CASSPRQGLEKLFF.

This chain joins TRBV25-1 and TRBJ2-1; TRBD2 agrees at 11 bases. Trimming took 6 bases from V and 6 from J; bases not matched to a gene: 7. The CDR3 totals 15 residues. Germline V gene lookup returns CDR1 MGHDK and CDR2 SYGVNS. The CDR3 loop is CASRLGTSGLNEQFF. For the CDR3, the DNA is TGTGCCAGCAGACTAGGGACTAGCGGCCTCAATGAGCAGTTCTTC.

This sequence joins TRBV7-9 and TRBJ2-7, with 10 bases aligning to TRBD1. CDR1 is SEHNR, CDR2 FQNEAQ, per germline (reference sequence). The V and J ends lost 5 bases and 3 bases, in that order; junction bases with no gene match: 7. The CDR3 contains 15 residues. CDR3 sequence (DNA): TGTGCCAGCAGCCTTGGACAGGGGGGACTCTACGAGCAGTACTTC. This encodes CASSLGQGGLYEQYF.

V is TRBV6-4 and J is TRBJ2-3, with 10 positions matching TRBD2. Germline V gene data show CDR1 as MRHNA and CDR2 as SNTAGT. The CDR3 spans 15 residues. Trimming removed 6 bases from V and 1 base from J; junction bases left unmatched: 4. CDR3 nucleotide sequence: TGTGCCAGCAGCATGGGGACTAGCGGCACAGATACGCAGTATTTT. Translation: CASSMGTSGTDTQYF.